This is a list of T cell receptor beta chains from one sample in a study of CD8+ T cells in alopecia areata. This table comes from immunoSEQ multiplex PCR, and its TCRdb copy is limited to in-frame clones, with some not included. This sample carries 210,000 or so clones, more than 60% of them seen once, and the ten largest clones take 1% to 1.5%. The specimen was CD4+ T cells sorted from blood, collected at approximately week 44, from a patient treated with tofacitinib. The receptors were sampled from a human donor with alopecia areata. Each CDR3 is given with its conserved first and last residue. D genes are given only for firm matches. The listing skips clone size in some rows; elsewhere it reads once, few, many or a size class.

len	d_gene	v_gene	j_gene	abundance	CDR3aa	CDR3nt
17	.	TRBV21-1	TRBJ1-2	.	CASISSERDYPYYGYTF	TGTGCCAGCATATCCAGCGAGCGGGACTATCCATACTATGGCTACACCTTC
18	.	TRBV7-2	TRBJ2-2	.	CASSLVVGGFANTGELFF	TGTGCCAGCAGCTTAGTAGTAGGCGGGTTCGCGAACACCGGGGAGCTGTTTTTT
13	.	TRBV5-6	TRBJ1-5	.	CASRQGPGQPQHF	TGTGCCAGCAGACAAGGACCTGGGCAGCCCCAGCATTTT
11	.	TRBV25-1	TRBJ1-1	.	CASRGNTEAFF	TGTGCCAGCAGGGGGAATACTGAAGCTTTCTTT
13	.	TRBV6-1	TRBJ2-1	once	CASTEVPYNEQFF	TGTGCCAGCACTGAGGTGCCCTACAATGAGCAGTTCTTC
14	.	TRBV13	TRBJ1-5	.	CASSFYGGNQPQHF	TGTGCCAGCAGCTTTTATGGAGGCAATCAGCCCCAGCATTTT
14	.	TRBV2	TRBJ1-2	.	CASSGGQSVVAYTF	TGTGCCAGCAGTGGAGGACAGTCAGTGGTGGCCTACACCTTC
12	.	TRBV29-1	TRBJ1-4	few	CSVEPPWGGLFF	TGCAGCGTTGAACCCCCCTGGGGGGGACTGTTTTTT
15	.	TRBV14	TRBJ2-5	.	CASSQVRADQETQYF	TGTGCCAGCAGCCAAGTAAGGGCGGATCAAGAGACCCAGTACTTC
15	TRBD2	TRBV2	TRBJ2-5	.	CASSGGLAGQETQYF	TGTGCCAGCAGTGGGGGACTAGCGGGTCAAGAGACCCAGTACTTC
13	TRBD1	TRBV7-2	TRBJ1-2	few	CASSWTGDYGYTF	TGTGCCAGCAGCTGGACAGGGGACTATGGCTACACCTTC
11	.	TRBV11-2	TRBJ2-7	.	CASSSLYEQYF	TGTGCCAGCAGCTCCCTCTACGAGCAGTACTTC
15	.	TRBV9	TRBJ2-3	.	CASSVRQGSPYTQYF	TGTGCCAGCAGCGTAAGGCAGGGAAGTCCATACACGCAGTATTTT
17	TRBD2	TRBV5-1	TRBJ2-3	few	CASSFFPSGGARDTQYF	TGCGCCAGCAGCTTTTTCCCTAGCGGGGGGGCACGAGATACGCAGTATTTT
12	.	TRBV25-1	TRBJ2-1	.	CASSAPNNEQFF	TGTGCCAGCAGTGCCCCTAACAATGAGCAGTTCTTC
13	.	TRBV25-1	TRBJ2-7	.	CASSGGLGGEQYF	TGTGCCAGCAGTGGGGGTTTAGGGGGCGAGCAGTACTTC
16	TRBD2	TRBV5-4	TRBJ2-2	.	CASSLAVAGNTGELFF	TGTGCCAGCAGCTTGGCGGTAGCGGGGAACACCGGGGAGCTGTTTTTT
12	.	TRBV14	TRBJ2-7	.	CASSPSRGEQYF	TGTGCCAGCAGCCCTTCCCGAGGCGAGCAGTACTTC
14	.	TRBV2	TRBJ2-1	.	CASSVRRGRDEQFF	TGTGCCAGCAGTGTACGGAGGGGGAGAGATGAGCAGTTCTTC
17	TRBD1	TRBV7-2	TRBJ1-1	.	CASSFRQGHSMNTEAFF	TGTGCCAGCAGCTTTCGACAGGGCCACTCCATGAACACTGAAGCTTTCTTT
15	.	TRBV6-6	TRBJ2-3	.	CASVGGGLRTDTQYF	TGTGCCAGCGTCGGTGGGGGGCTTCGGACAGATACGCAGTATTTT
14	TRBD1	TRBV7-2	TRBJ1-2	.	CASSSGDRDHGYTF	TGTGCCAGCAGCTCCGGGGACAGGGACCATGGCTACACCTTC
12	.	TRBV29-1	TRBJ2-7	few	CSVDGQGPEQYF	TGCAGCGTTGACGGGCAGGGGCCCGAGCAGTACTTC
13	TRBD2	TRBV5-1	TRBJ2-1	many	CASSLGLAGEQFF	TGCGCCAGCAGCTTGGGACTAGCAGGGGAGCAGTTCTTC
16	TRBD2	TRBV15	TRBJ2-2	.	CATSGLAGGNRGELFF	TGTGCCACCAGCGGTCTAGCGGGGGGGAATCGCGGGGAGCTGTTTTTT
16	TRBD1	TRBV19	TRBJ1-2	few	CASSPAPGQGTNGYTF	TGTGCCAGTAGTCCGGCCCCGGGACAGGGCACCAATGGCTACACCTTC
13	.	TRBV11-3	TRBJ1-4	.	CASSRGANEKLFF	TGTGCCAGCAGCCGGGGAGCTAATGAAAAACTGTTTTTT
14	.	TRBV10-3	TRBJ2-2	.	CASQAVGGTGELFF	TGTGCCTCACAGGCTGTCGGGGGCACCGGGGAGCTGTTTTTT
15	TRBD1	TRBV6-5	TRBJ1-6	.	CASSSGTASYSPLHF	TGTGCCAGCAGTTCCGGGACAGCCTCTTATTCACCCCTCCACTTT
13	.	TRBV9	TRBJ2-1	.	CASGGAAYNEQFF	TGTGCCAGCGGGGGGGCCGCCTACAATGAGCAGTTCTTC
14	.	TRBV29-1	TRBJ1-1	few	CSVAKSGTASEAFF	TGCAGCGTTGCGAAATCGGGCACGGCGTCTGAAGCTTTCTTT
13	.	TRBV9	TRBJ2-5	.	CASSASPMETQYF	TGTGCCAGCAGCGCGTCCCCTATGGAGACCCAGTACTTC
13	.	TRBV30	TRBJ1-2	.	CAGRGPLNYGYTF	TGTGCCGGGAGGGGACCGCTTAACTATGGCTACACCTTC
15	TRBD2	TRBV7-2	TRBJ2-7	few	CASSITGGRNYEQYF	TGTGCCAGCAGTATCACCGGGGGGAGGAACTACGAGCAGTACTTC
14	.	TRBV5-1	TRBJ1-2	few	CASSSTAVTYGYTF	TGCGCCAGCAGCTCGACTGCAGTGACCTATGGCTACACCTTC
13	.	TRBV7-9	TRBJ1-6	.	CAVTGQANSPLHF	TGTGCAGTAACGGGACAAGCCAATTCACCCCTCCACTTT
15	.	TRBV27	TRBJ1-2	many	CASRPLTGVDYGYTF	TGTGCCAGCCGGCCCCTGACGGGGGTGGACTATGGCTACACCTTC
14	TRBD1	TRBV10-3	TRBJ2-7	few	CAIGGQGLSGEQYF	TGTGCCATCGGAGGACAGGGACTCTCGGGCGAGCAGTACTTC
15	TRBD2	TRBV27	TRBJ2-7	.	CASSLSSGGNYEQYF	TGTGCCAGCAGTTTATCTAGCGGGGGGAACTACGAGCAGTACTTC
15	TRBD2	TRBV30	TRBJ2-3	.	CAWSTGNGGADTQYF	TGTGCCTGGAGCACAGGGAACGGGGGGGCGGATACGCAGTATTTT
14	TRBD1	TRBV29-1	TRBJ2-3	.	CSAVRDRGTDTQYF	TGCAGCGCTGTTCGGGACAGGGGAACAGATACGCAGTATTTT
11	.	TRBV25-1	TRBJ2-7	once	CASSQTLGQYF	TGTGCCAGCAGTCAGACCCTAGGGCAGTACTTC
14	.	TRBV4-1	TRBJ1-2	.	CASSQEGANYGYTF	TGCGCCAGCAGCCAAGAGGGGGCCAACTATGGCTACACCTTC
16	TRBD2	TRBV5-1	TRBJ2-3	.	CASSLDGLAGTDTQYF	TGCGCCAGCAGCTTGGACGGACTAGCGGGCACAGATACGCAGTATTTT
15	.	TRBV15	TRBJ1-5	.	CATSREAGYNQPQHF	TGTGCCACCAGCAGAGAAGCAGGCTACAATCAGCCCCAGCATTTT